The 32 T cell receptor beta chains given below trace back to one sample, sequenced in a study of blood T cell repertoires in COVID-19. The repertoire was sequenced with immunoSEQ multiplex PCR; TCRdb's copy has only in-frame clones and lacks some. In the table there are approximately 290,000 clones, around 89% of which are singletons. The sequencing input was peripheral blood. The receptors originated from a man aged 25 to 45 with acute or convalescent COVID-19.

CDR3 amino acids: CASSVPGQGARAFF. In DNA, the CDR3 is TGCGCCAGCAGTGTCCCGGGACAGGGGGCACGAGCTTTCTTT. The genes are TRBV10-2 and TRBJ1-1; 12 nucleotides agree with TRBD1. Germline V lookup: CDR1 WSHSY, CDR2 SAAADI. V gave up 4 bases and J gave up 10 bases; unmatched junction bases: 7. The CDR3 is 14 amino acids.

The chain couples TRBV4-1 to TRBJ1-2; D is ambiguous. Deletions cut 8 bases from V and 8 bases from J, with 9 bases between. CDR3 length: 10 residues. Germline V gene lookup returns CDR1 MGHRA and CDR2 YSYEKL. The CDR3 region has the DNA TGCGCCAGCGGTGGGGAGGGCTACACCTTC. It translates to CASGGEGYTF.

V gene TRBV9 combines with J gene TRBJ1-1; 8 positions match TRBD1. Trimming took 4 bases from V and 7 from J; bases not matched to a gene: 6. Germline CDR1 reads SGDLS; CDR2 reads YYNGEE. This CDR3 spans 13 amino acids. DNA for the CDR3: TGTGCCAGCAGCATTCGACAGGGGAATGAAGCTTTCTTT. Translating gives CASSIRQGNEAFF.

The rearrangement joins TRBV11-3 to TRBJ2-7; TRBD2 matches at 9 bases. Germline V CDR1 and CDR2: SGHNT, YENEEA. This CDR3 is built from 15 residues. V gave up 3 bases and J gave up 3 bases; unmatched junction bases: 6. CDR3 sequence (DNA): TGTGCCAGCAGCTTCGGTAGCGGGAGCCACTACGAGCAGTACTTC. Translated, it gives CASSFGSGSHYEQYF.

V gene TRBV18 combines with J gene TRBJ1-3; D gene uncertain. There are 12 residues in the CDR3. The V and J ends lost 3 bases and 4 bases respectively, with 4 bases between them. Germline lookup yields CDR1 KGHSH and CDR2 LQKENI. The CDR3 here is CASSPSGNTIYF. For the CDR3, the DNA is TGTGCCAGCTCACCCTCCGGAAACACCATATATTTT.

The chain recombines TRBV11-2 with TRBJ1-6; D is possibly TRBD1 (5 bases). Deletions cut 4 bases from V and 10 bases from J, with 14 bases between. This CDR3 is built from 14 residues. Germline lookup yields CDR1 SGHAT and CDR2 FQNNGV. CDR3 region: CASSSDRGLSPLHF. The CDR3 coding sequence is TGTGCCAGCAGCTCTGATAGGGGACTCTCACCCCTCCACTTT.

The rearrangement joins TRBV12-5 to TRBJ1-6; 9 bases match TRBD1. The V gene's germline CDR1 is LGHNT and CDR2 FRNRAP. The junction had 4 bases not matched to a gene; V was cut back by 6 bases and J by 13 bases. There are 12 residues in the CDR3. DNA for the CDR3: TGTGCTAGTGGCCTCGACAGGGGGCCCCTCCACTTT. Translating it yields CASGLDRGPLHF. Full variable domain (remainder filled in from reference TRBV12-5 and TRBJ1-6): DARVTQTPRHKVTEMGQEVTMRCQPILGHNTVFWYRQTMMQGLELLAYFRNRAPLDDSGMPKDRFSAEMPDATLATLKIQPSEPRDSAVYFCASGLDRGPLHFGNGTRLTVT.

The CDR3 DNA sequence: TGTGCCAGCAGCTCCTGGACAGTCGAGAATTCACCCCTCCACTTT. Translation gives CASSSWTVENSPLHF. This chain uses TRBV7-3 with TRBJ1-6, with TRBD1 as a possible D gene (6 bases). Trimming took off 4 bases at V and 7 bases at J, with 14 bases between the two ends. Germline V CDR1 and CDR2: SGHTA, FQGTGA. This CDR3 spans 15 amino acids.

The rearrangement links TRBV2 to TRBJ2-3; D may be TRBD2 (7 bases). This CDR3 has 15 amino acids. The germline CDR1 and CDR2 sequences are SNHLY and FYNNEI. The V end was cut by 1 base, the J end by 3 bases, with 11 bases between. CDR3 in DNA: TGTGCCAGCAGTGAAGGGCGGGGGCGTACAGATACGCAGTATTTT. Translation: CASSEGRGRTDTQYF.

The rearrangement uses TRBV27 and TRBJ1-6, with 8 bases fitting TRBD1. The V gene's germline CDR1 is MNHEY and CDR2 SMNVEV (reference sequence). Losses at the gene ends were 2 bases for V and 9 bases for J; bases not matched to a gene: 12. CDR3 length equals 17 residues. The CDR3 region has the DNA TGTGCCAGCAGTTTAAGGGACAGGCGCGGTGGTGGTTCACCCCTCCACTTT. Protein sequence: CASSLRDRRGGGSPLHF.

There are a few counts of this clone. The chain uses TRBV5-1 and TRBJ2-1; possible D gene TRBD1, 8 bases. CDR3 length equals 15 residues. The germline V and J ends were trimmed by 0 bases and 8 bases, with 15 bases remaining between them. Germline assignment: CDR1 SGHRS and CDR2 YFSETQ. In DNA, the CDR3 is TGCGCCAGCAGCTTGGTACAGGGGGGGTTGCATGAGCAGTTCTTC. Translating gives CASSLVQGGLHEQFF.

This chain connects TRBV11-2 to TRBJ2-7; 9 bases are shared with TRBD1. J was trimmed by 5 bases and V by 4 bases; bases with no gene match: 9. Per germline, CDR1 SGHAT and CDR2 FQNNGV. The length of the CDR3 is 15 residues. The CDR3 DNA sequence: TGTGCCAGCAGCTCTCAGCGGACAGGGGCCAACGAGCAGTACTTC. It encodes CASSSQRTGANEQYF.

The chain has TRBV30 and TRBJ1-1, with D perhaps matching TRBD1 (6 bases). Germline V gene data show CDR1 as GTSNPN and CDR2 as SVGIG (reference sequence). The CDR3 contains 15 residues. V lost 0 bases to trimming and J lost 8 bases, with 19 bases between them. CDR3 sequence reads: CAWSVWPVRRGEAFF. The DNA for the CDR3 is TGTGCCTGGAGTGTATGGCCGGTGCGTAGGGGGGAAGCTTTCTTT.

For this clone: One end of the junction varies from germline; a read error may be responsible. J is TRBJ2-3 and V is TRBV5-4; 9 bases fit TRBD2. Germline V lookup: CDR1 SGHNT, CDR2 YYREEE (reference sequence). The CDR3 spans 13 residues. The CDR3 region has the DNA TGTGCCAGCAGCTTGTGGCGGGAGGGCCCCCCTTCCTTT. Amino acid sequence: CASSLWREGPPSF.

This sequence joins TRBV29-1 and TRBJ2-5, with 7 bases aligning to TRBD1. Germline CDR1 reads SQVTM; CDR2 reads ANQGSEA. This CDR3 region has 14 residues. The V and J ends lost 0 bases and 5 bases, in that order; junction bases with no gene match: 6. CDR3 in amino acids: CSVEEGRGKETQYF. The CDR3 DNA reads TGCAGCGTTGAAGAAGGCAGGGGGAAGGAGACCCAGTACTTC.

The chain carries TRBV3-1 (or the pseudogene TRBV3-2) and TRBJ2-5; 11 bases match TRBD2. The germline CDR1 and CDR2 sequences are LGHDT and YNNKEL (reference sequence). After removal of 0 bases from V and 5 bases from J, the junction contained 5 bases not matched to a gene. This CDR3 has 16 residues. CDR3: CASSQELAGDGETQYF. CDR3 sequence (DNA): TGTGCCAGCAGCCAAGAACTAGCGGGGGACGGGGAGACCCAGTACTTC.

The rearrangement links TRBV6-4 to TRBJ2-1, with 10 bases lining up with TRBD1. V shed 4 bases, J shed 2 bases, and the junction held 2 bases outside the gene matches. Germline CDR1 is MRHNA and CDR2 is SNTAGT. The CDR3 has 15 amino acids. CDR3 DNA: TGTGCCAGCAGTGCCGGGACAGGGGCCTACAATGAGCAGTTCTTC. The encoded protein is CASSAGTGAYNEQFF.

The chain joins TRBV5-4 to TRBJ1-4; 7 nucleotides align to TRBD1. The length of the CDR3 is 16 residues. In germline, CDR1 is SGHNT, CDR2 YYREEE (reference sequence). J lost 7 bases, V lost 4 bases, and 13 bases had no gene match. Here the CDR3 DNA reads TGTGCCAGCAGCAAAACGACAGGGCCGGGACCTGAAAAACTGTTTTTT. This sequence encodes CASSKTTGPGPEKLFF.

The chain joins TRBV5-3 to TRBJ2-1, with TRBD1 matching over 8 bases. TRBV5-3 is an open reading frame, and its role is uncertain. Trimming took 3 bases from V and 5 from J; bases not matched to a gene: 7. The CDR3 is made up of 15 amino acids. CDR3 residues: CARSSQGAYDNEQFF. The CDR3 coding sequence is TGTGCCAGAAGCTCTCAGGGGGCATATGACAATGAGCAGTTCTTC.

The CDR3 spells CASSLWGGEVTDTQYF. The DNA for the CDR3 is TGTGCCAGCAGCTTATGGGGCGGGGAGGTCACAGATACGCAGTATTTT. The genes are TRBV7-6 and TRBJ2-3, with a tentative D call TRBD2 (6 bases). Germline CDR1 reads SGHVS; CDR2 reads FNYEAQ. The CDR3 is made up of 16 amino acids. The V end was cut by 2 bases, the J end by 2 bases, with 14 bases between.

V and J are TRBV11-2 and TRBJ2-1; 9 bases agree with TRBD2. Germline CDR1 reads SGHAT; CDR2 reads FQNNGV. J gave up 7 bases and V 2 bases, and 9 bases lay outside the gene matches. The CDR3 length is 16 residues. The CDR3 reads CASSLLGGRAWNEQFF. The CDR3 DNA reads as TGTGCCAGCAGCTTATTGGGCGGGAGGGCGTGGAATGAGCAGTTCTTC. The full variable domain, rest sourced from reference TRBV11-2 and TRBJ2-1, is EAGVAQSPRYKIIEKRQSVAFWCNPISGHATLYWYQQILGQGPKLLIQFQNNGVVDDSQLPKDRFSAERLKGVDSTLKIQPAKLEDSAVYLCASSLLGGRAWNEQFFGPGTRLTVL.

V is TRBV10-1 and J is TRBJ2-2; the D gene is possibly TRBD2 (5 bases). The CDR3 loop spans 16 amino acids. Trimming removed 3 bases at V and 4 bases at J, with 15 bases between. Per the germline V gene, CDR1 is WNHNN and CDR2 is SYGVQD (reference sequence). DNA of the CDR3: TGCGCCAGCAGTGACCGACGAACTCGGGGCACCGGGGAGCTGTTTTTT. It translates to CASSDRRTRGTGELFF.

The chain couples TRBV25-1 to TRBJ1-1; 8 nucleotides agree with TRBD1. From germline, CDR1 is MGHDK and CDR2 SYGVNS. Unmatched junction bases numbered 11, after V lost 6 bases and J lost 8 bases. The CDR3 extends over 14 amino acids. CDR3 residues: CASSAGGGLWEAFF. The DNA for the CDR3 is TGTGCCAGCAGCGCAGGGGGCGGGCTTTGGGAAGCTTTCTTT.

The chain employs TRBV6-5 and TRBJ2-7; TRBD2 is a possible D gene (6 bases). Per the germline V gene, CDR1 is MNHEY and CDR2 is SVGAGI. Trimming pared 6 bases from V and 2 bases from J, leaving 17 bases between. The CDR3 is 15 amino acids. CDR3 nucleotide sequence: TGTGCCAGCAGCCAATCCGGGAGTGTAGCCTACGAGCAGTACTTC. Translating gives CASSQSGSVAYEQYF.

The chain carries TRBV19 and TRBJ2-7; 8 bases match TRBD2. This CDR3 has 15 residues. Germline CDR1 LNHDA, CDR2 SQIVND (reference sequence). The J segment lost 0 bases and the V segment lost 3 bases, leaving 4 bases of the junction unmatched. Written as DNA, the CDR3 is TGTGCCAGTAGTATGGGTAGCGGGGCCTCCTACGAGCAGTACTTC. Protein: CASSMGSGASYEQYF. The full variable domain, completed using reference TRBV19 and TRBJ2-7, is DGGITQSPKYLFRKEGQNVTLSCEQNLNHDAMYWYRQDPGQGLRLIYYSQIVNDFQKGDIAEGYSVSREKKESFPLTVTSAQKNPTAFYLCASSMGSGASYEQYFGPGTRLTVT.

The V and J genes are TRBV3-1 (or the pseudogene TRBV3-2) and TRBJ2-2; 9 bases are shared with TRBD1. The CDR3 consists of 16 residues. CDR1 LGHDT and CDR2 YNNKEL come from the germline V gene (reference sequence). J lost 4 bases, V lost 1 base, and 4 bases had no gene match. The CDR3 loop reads CASSQVPGQGTGELFF. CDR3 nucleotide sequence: TGTGCCAGCAGCCAAGTACCGGGACAGGGCACCGGGGAGCTGTTTTTT.

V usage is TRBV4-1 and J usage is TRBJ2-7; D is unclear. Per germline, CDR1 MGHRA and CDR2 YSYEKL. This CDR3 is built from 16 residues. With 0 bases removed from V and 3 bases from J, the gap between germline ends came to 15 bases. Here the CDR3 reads CASSQDLTSPVYEQYF. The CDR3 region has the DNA TGCGCCAGCAGCCAAGATCTTACCTCCCCGGTCTACGAGCAGTACTTC.

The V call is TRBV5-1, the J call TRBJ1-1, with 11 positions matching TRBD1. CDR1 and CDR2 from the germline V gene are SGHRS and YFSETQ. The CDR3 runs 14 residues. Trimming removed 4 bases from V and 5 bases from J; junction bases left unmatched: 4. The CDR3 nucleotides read TGCGCCAGCAGCGCCGGGACAGGGGGGACTGAAGCTTTCTTT. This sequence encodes CASSAGTGGTEAFF. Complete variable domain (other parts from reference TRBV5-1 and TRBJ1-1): KAGVTQTPRYLIKTRGQQVTLSCSPISGHRSVSWYQQTPGQGLQFLFEYFSETQRNKGNFPGRFSGRQFSNSRSEMNVSTLELGDSALYLCASSAGTGGTEAFFGQGTRLTVV.

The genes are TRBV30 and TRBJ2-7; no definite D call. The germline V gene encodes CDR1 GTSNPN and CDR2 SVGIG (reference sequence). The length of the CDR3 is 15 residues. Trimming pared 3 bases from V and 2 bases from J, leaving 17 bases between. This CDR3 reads CAWSWPIRFPYEQYF. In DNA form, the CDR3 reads TGTGCCTGGAGCTGGCCCATCCGTTTCCCCTACGAGCAGTACTTC.

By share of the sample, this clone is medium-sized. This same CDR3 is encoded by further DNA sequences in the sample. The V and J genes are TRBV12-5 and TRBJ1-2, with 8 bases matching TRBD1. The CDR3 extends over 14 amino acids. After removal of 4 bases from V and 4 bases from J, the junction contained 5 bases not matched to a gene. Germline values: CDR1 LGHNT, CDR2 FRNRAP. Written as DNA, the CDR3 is TGTGCTAGTGGTTCCACGACAGGGGCCTATGGCTACACCTTC. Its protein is CASGSTTGAYGYTF.

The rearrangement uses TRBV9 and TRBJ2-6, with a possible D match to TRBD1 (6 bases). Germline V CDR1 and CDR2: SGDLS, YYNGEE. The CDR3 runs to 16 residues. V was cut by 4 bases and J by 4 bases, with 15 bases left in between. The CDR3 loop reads CASSSDRSAGANVLTF. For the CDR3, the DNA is TGTGCCAGCAGCAGCGACAGGAGCGCAGGGGCCAACGTCCTGACTTTC. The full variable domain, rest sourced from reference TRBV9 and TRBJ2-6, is DSGVTQTPKHLITATGQRVTLRCSPRSGDLSVYWYQQSLDQGLQFLIQYYNGEERAKGNILERFSAQQFPDLHSELNLSSLELGDSALYFCASSSDRSAGANVLTFGAGSRLTVL.

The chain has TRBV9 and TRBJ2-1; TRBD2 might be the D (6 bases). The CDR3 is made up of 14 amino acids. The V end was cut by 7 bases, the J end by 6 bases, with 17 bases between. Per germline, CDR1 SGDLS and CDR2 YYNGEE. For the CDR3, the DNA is TGTGCCAGCGCCCCGGGACTGACTCTCAATGAGCAGTTCTTC. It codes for CASAPGLTLNEQFF.